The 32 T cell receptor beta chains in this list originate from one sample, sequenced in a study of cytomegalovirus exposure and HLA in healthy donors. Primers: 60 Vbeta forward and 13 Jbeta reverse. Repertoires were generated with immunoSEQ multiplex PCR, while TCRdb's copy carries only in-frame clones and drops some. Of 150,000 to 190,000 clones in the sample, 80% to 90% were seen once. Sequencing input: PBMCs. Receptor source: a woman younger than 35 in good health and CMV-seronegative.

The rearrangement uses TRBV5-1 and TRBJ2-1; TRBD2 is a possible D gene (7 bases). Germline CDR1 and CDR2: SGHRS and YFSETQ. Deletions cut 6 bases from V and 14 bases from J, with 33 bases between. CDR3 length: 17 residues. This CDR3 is CASKVDLGAGTGRGEFF. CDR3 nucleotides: TGCGCCAGCAAGGTTGATTTGGGGGCCGGGACTGGTCGGGGGGAGTTCTTC.

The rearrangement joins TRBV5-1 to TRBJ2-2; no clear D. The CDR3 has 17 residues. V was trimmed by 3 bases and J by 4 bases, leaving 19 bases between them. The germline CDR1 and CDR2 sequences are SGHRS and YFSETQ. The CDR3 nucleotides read TGCGCCAGCAGCTCGACCGGGTCGACGGGTGTCACCGGGGAGCTGTTTTTT. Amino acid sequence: CASSSTGSTGVTGELFF.

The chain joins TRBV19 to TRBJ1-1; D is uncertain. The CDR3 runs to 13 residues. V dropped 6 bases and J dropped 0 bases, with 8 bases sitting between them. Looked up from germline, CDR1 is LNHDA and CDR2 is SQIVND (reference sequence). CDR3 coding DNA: TGTGCCAGTAGGAGAACAGTGAACACTGAAGCTTTCTTT. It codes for CASRRTVNTEAFF.

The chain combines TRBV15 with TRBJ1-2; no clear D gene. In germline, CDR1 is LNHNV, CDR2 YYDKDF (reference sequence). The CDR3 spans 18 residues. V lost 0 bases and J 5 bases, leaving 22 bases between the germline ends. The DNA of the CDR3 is TGTGCCACCAGCAGAGACTGGGGTTTCGGGGAGGGTGGTTATGGCTACACCTTC. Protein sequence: CATSRDWGFGEGGYGYTF.

The CDR3, as DNA: TGTGCCAGCAGCTCCTTACGGGGGGCAGCTGGAAACACCATATATTTT. Encoded protein: CASSSLRGAAGNTIYF. The chain combines TRBV7-2 with TRBJ1-3; D perhaps matches TRBD1 (6 bases). The CDR3 loop spans 16 amino acids. Germline values: CDR1 SGHTA, CDR2 FQGNSA. V was shortened by 4 bases and J by 2 bases, with 15 bases between the two germline ends.

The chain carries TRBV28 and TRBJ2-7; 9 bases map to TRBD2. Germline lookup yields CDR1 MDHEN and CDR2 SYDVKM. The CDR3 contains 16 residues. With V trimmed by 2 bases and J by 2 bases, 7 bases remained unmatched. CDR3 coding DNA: TGTGCCAGCAGTTTAATCTTAGCGGGAGCGACCTACGAGCAGTACTTC. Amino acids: CASSLILAGATYEQYF.

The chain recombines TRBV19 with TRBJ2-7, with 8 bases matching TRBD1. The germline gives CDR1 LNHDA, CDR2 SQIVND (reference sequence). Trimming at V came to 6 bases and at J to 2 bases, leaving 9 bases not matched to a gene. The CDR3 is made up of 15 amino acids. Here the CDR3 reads CASRLGPGGAYEQYF. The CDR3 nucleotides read TGTGCCAGTAGACTGGGGCCAGGGGGCGCCTACGAGCAGTACTTC.

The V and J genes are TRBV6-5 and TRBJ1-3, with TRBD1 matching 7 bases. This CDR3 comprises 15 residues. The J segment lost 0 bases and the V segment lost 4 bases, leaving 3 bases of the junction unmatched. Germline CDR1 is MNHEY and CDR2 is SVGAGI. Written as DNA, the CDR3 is TGTGCCAGCAGTTTTGACAGGGTCTCTGGAAACACCATATATTTT. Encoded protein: CASSFDRVSGNTIYF.

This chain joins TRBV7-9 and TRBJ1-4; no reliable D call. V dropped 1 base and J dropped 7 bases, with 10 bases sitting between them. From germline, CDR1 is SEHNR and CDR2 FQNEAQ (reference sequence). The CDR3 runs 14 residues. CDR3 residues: CASSLGHSSEKLFF. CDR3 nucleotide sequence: TGTGCCAGCAGCTTAGGGCATAGCAGTGAAAAACTGTTTTTT.

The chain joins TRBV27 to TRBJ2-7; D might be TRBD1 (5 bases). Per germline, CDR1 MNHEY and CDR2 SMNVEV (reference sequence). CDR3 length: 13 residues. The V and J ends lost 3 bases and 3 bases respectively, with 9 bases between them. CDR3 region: CASSLGQDYEQYF. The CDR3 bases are TGTGCCAGCAGTTTGGGGCAGGACTACGAGCAGTACTTC.

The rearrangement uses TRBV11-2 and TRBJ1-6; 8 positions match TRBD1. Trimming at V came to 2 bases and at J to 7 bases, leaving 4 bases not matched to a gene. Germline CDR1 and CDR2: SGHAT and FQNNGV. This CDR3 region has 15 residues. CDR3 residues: CASSLYRGTNSPLHF. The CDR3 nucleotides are TGTGCCAGCAGCTTATACAGGGGGACGAATTCACCCCTCCACTTT. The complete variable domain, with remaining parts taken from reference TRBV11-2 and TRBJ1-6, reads EAGVAQSPRYKIIEKRQSVAFWCNPISGHATLYWYQQILGQGPKLLIQFQNNGVVDDSQLPKDRFSAERLKGVDSTLKIQPAKLEDSAVYLCASSLYRGTNSPLHFGNGTRLTVT.

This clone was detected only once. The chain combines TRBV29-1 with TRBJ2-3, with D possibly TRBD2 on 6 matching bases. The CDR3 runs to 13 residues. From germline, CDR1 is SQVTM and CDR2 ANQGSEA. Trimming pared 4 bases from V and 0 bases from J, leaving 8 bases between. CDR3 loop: CSVGGASTDTQYF. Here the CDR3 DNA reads TGCAGCGTTGGCGGGGCTAGCACAGATACGCAGTATTTT.

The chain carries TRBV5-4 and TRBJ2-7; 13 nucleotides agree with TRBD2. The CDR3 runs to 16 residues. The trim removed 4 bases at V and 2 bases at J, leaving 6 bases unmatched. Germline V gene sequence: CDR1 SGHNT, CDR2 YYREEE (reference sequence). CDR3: CASSPRTSGGTYEQYF. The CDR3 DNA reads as TGTGCCAGCAGCCCACGGACTAGCGGGGGAACCTACGAGCAGTACTTC. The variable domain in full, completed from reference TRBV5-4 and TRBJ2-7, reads ETGVTQSPTHLIKTRGQQVTLRCSSQSGHNTVSWYQQALGQGPQFIFQYYREEENGRGNFPPRFSGLQFPNYSSELNVNALELDDSALYLCASSPRTSGGTYEQYFGPGTRLTVT.

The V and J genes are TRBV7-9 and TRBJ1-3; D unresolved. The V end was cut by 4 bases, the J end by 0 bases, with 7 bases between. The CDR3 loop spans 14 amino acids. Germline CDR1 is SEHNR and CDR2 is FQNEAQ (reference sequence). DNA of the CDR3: TGTGCCAGCAGCTCCGGGAACTCTGGAAACACCATATATTTT. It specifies CASSSGNSGNTIYF.

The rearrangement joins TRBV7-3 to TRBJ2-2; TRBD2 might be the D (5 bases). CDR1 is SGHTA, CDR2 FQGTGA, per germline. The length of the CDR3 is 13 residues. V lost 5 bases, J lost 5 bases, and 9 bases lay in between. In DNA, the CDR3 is TGTGCCAGCAGCCAGGAGGTTACCGGGGAGCTGTTTTTT. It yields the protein CASSQEVTGELFF.

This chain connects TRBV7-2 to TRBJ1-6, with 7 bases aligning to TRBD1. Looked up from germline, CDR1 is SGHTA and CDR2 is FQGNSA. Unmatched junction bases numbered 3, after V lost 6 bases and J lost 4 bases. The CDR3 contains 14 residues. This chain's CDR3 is CASSTQGYNSPLHF. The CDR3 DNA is TGTGCCAGCAGTACACAGGGGTATAATTCACCCCTCCACTTT.

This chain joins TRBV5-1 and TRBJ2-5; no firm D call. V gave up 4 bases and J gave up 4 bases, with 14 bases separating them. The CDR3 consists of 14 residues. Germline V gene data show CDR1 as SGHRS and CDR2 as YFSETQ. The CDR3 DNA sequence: TGCGCCAGCAGCCCGCTTTACTCGCTAGAGACCCAGTACTTC. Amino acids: CASSPLYSLETQYF.

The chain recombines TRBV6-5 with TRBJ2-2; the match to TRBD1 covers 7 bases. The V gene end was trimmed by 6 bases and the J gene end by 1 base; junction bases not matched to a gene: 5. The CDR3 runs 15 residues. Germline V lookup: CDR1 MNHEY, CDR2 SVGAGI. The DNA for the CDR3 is TGTGCCAGCAGACAAGACAGGGTGAACACCGGGGAGCTGTTTTTT. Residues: CASRQDRVNTGELFF.

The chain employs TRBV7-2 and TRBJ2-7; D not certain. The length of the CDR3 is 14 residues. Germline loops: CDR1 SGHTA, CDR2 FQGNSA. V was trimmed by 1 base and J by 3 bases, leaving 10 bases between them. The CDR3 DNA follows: TGTGCCAGCAGCTTAGGTCGCGGCCACTACGAGCAGTACTTC. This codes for CASSLGRGHYEQYF.

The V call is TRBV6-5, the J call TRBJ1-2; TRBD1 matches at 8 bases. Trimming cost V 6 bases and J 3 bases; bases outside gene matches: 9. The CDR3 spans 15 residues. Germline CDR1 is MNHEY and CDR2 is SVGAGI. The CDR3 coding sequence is TGTGCCAGCAGCTCCTACCCGGACAGGGACTATGGCTACACCTTC. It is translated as CASSSYPDRDYGYTF.

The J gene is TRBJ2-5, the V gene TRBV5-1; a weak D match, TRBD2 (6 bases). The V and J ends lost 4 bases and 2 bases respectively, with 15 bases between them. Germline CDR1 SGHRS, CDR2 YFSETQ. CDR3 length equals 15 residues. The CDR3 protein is CASSAGRGRQETQYF. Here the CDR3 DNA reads TGCGCCAGCAGCGCGGGACGTGGGAGGCAAGAGACCCAGTACTTC.

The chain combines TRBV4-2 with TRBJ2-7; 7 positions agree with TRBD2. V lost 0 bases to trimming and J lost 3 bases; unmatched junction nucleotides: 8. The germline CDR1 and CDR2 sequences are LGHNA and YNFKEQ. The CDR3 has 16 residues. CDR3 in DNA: TGTGCCAGCAGCCAAGATGGAGCCAGCGGGGACTACGAGCAGTACTTC. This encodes CASSQDGASGDYEQYF.

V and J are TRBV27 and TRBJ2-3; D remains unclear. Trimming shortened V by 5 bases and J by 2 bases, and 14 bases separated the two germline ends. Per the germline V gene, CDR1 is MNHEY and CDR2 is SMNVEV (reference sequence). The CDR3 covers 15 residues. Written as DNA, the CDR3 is TGTGCCAGCAGTCCCCAGAGGTGGAACACAGATACGCAGTATTTT. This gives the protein CASSPQRWNTDTQYF.

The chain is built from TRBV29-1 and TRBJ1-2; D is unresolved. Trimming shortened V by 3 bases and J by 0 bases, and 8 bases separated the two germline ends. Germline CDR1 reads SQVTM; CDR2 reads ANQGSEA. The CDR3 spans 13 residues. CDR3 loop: CSVDRTSNYGYTF. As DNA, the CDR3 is TGCAGCGTTGATAGGACTTCTAACTATGGCTACACCTTC.

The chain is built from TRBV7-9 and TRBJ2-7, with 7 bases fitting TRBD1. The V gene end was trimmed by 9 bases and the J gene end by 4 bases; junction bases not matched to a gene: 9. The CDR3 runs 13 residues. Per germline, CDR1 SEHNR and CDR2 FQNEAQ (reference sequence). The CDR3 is CASERTGFYEQYF. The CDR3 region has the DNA TGTGCCAGTGAAAGGACAGGTTTTTACGAGCAGTACTTC. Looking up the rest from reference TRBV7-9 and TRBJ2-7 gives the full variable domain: DTGVSQNPRHKITKRGQNVTFRCDPISEHNRLYWYRQTLGQGPEFLTYFQNEAQLEKSRLLSDRFSAERPKGSFSTLEIQRTEQGDSAMYLCASERTGFYEQYFGPGTRLTVT.

The CDR3: CASSYTGDGYGYTF. CDR3 bases: TGTGCCAGCAGCTACACAGGGGACGGGTATGGCTACACCTTC. The chain links TRBV11-2 to TRBJ1-2; 7 bases match TRBD1. The CDR3 length is 14 residues. Germline values: CDR1 SGHAT, CDR2 FQNNGV. Trimming cost V 4 bases and J 5 bases; bases outside gene matches: 7.

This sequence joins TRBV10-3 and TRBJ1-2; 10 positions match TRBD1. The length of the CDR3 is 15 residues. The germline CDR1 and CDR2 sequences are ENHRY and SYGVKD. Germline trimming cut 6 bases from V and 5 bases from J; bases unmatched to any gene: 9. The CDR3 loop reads CAISGKGQGEYGYTF. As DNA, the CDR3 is TGTGCCATCAGCGGAAAAGGACAGGGGGAGTATGGCTACACCTTC.

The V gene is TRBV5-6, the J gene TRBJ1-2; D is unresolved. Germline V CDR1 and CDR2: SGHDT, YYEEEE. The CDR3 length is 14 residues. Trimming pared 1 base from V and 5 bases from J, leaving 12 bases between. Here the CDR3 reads CASSLLRPGYGYTF. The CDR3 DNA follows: TGTGCCAGCAGCTTGCTTCGGCCGGGGTATGGCTACACCTTC.

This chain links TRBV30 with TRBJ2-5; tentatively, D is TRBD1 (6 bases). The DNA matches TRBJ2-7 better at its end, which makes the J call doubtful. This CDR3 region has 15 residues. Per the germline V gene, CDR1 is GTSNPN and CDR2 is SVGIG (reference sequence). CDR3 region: CAWSGGGGHPYEQYF. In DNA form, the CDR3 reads TGTGCCTGGAGTGGGGGTGGGGGACACCCCTACGAGCAGTACTTC.

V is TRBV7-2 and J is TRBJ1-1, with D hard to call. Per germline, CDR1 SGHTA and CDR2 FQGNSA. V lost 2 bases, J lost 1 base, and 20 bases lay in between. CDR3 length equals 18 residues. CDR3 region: CASSLRSKTKAKNTEAFF. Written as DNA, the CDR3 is TGTGCCAGCAGCTTAAGATCGAAGACAAAAGCAAAGAACACTGAAGCTTTCTTT.

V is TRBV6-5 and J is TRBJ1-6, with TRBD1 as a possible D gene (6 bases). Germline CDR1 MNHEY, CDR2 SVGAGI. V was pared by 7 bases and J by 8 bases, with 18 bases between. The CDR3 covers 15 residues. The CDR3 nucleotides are TGTGCCAGCACCAGAGGCGGGGGCTTGCATTCACCCCTCCACTTT. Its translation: CASTRGGGLHSPLHF.

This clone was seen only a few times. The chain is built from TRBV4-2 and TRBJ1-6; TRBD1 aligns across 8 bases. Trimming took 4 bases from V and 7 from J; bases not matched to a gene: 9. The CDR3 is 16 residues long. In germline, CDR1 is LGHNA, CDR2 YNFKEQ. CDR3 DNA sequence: TGTGCCAGCAGCCCCACAGGGGGGATGAGGAATTCACCCCTCCACTTT. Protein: CASSPTGGMRNSPLHF.